This note documents a single TCR beta chain sequence. The CDR3 sequence is 20 residues long. V lost 1 base, J lost 2 bases, and 27 bases lay in between. Authors' analysis steps: Reference gene primer amplification in the assay estimated nucleated cell counts. Some clones are missing from TCRdb's copy, which holds only in-frame ones; the method was immunoSEQ multiplex PCR. Clone size and V and J calls were adopted from that table, with D and trimming inferred from the DNA. The sample records tens of thousands of clones, more than 75% being singletons. This sample stems from a study of blood T cell repertoires in COVID-19. Study overall: COVID-19 samples collected from the United States, Italy and Spain covered acute and convalescent phases. Sources were T cells, B-cell-depleted T cells, or PBMCs; the material itself was cDNA or gDNA.

This chain links TRBV23-1 with TRBJ2-7; TRBD1 is a possible D gene (6 bases). TRBV23-1 is filed as an ORF, its function uncertain. The sequenced sample consisted of peripheral blood. This receptor was identified in a human donor in a cohort sampled during active COVID-19. The CDR3 here is CASSQLEGGVRTASTYEQYF. The DNA for the CDR3 is TGCGCCAGCAGTCAATTGGAAGGAGGTGTAAGGACAGCCTCAACCTACGAGCAGTACTTC.